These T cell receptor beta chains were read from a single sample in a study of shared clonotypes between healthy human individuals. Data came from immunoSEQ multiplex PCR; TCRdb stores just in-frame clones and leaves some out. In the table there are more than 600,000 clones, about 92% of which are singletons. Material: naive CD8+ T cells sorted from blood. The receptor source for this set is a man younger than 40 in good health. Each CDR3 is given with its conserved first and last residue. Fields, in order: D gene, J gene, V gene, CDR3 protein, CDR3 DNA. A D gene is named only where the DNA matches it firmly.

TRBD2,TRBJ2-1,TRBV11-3,CASSRGTSGYNEQFF,TGTGCCAGCAGCCGCGGGACTAGCGGTTACAATGAGCAGTTCTTC
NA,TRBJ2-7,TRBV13,CASSLQNSYEQYF,TGTGCCAGCAGCTTGCAGAACTCCTACGAGCAGTACTTC
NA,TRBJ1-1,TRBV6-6,CASRLTFRDTEAFF,TGTGCCAGCAGGCTTACTTTTCGGGACACTGAAGCTTTCTTT
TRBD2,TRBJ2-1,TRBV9,CASSVGLADYNEQFF,TGTGCCAGCAGCGTAGGCCTAGCGGACTACAATGAGCAGTTCTTC
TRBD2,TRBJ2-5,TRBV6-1,CASSEGVGLAGRETQYF,TGTGCCAGCAGTGAAGGGGTTGGACTAGCGGGACGTGAGACCCAGTACTTC
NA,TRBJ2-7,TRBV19,CASRGSRDEQYF,TGTGCCAGTAGGGGCAGCCGGGACGAGCAGTACTTC
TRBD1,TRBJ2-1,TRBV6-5,CASSPGQSSYNEQFF,TGTGCCAGCAGCCCGGGACAGAGCTCCTACAATGAGCAGTTCTTC
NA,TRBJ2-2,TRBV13,CASSLPMNTGELFF,TGTGCCAGCAGCTTACCCATGAACACCGGGGAGCTGTTTTTT
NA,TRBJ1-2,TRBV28,CASSLRAGNYGYTF,TGTGCCAGCAGTTTACGTGCAGGGAACTATGGCTACACCTTC
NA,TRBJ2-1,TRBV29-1,CSVETETAYNEQFF,TGCAGCGTTGAAACTGAGACAGCTTACAATGAGCAGTTCTTC
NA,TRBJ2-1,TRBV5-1,CASSLASTGLYNEQFF,TGCGCCAGCAGCCTGGCTTCTACCGGACTTTACAATGAGCAGTTCTTC
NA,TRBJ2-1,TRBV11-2,CASSSILAQAWGYNEQFF,TGTGCCAGCAGCTCCATCTTGGCGCAGGCCTGGGGCTACAATGAGCAGTTCTTC
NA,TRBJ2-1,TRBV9,CASSVSNEQFF,TGTGCCAGCAGCGTAAGTAATGAGCAGTTCTTC
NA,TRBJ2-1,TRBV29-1,CSVLDYNEQFF,TGCAGCGTTTTAGATTACAATGAGCAGTTCTTC
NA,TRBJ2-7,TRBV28,CASSMDRGQTSGTLYEQYF,TGTGCCAGCAGTATGGACAGGGGGCAAACTAGCGGGACCCTCTACGAGCAGTACTTC
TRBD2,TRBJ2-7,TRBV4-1,CASSRLAETYEQYF,TGCGCCAGCAGCCGACTAGCGGAGACCTACGAGCAGTACTTC
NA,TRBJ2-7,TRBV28,CASSLMGMAWEQYF,TGTGCCAGCAGTTTAATGGGAATGGCATGGGAGCAGTACTTC